What follows are 5 T cell receptor beta chains derived from one specimen sequenced in a study of T cell responses to AZD1222 COVID-19 vaccine. Assay used: immunoSEQ multiplex PCR; TCRdb lists only in-frame clones, some missing. The sample has over 150,000 clones, 93% seen once; the top ten hold about 1%. Sample: peripheral blood, taken 28 days after the second AZD1222 dose. These receptor sequences come from an adult who received the AZD1222 COVID-19 vaccine.

The chain uses TRBV19 and TRBJ1-1; maybe TRBD1 (6 bases). Germline CDR1 reads LNHDA; CDR2 reads SQIVND (reference sequence). The V end was cut by 4 bases, the J end by 6 bases, with 21 bases between. The CDR3 sequence is 16 residues long. CDR3 coding DNA: TGTGCCAGTAGTACAACCTCCCTCTCCAGGGGTTCTGAAGCTTTCTTT. It translates to CASSTTSLSRGSEAFF.

The rearrangement links TRBV11-3 to TRBJ2-1; D ambiguous. Looked up from germline, CDR1 is SGHNT and CDR2 is YENEEA. Trimming pared 0 bases from V and 14 bases from J, leaving 17 bases between. This CDR3 contains 14 residues. The CDR3 DNA reads TGTGCCAGCAGCTTAGACGGCTCAAAAGGAGAGGAGTTCTTC. It encodes CASSLDGSKGEEFF.

V and J are TRBV19 and TRBJ1-2; D not resolved. V was cut by 4 bases and J by 7 bases, with 16 bases left in between. This CDR3 contains 14 residues. CDR1 and CDR2 from the germline V gene are LNHDA and SQIVND (reference sequence). The CDR3, as DNA: TGTGCCAGTAGTACGGTGGCAACTGTCTCTGGCTACACCTTC. Protein: CASSTVATVSGYTF.

This clone was observed a single time. The chain links TRBV9 to TRBJ2-2, with D maybe TRBD1 (6 bases). The germline gives CDR1 SGDLS, CDR2 YYNGEE. Trimming cost V 4 bases and J 0 bases, with 13 bases left between them. The CDR3 is made up of 16 amino acids. CDR3 region: CASSTGQTPNTGELFF. CDR3 sequence (DNA): TGTGCCAGCAGCACCGGACAGACCCCGAACACCGGGGAGCTGTTTTTT.

The chain couples TRBV6-5 to TRBJ1-5; a weak D match, TRBD1 (6 bases). V gave up 7 bases and J gave up 4 bases, with 11 bases separating them. This CDR3 is 13 amino acids long. CDR1 and CDR2 (germline): MNHEY, SVGAGI. The CDR3 DNA sequence: TGTGCCAGCAACTCCCAGGGGAATCAGCCCCAGCATTTT. Encoded protein: CASNSQGNQPQHF.